The following is a T cell receptor beta chain sequence with its context. The target of this receptor is not known. No much larger clonotype is one base removed from it; base qualities were not supplied. The data derive from a study of blood T cell repertoires in COVID-19 (dated by TCRdb to between 2020 and 2021). Concerning the study at large: The collaborator samples originated in the United States, Italy and Spain and spanned the acute and convalescent phases of COVID-19. The prospective study material was composed of cDNA or gDNA derived from T cells, B-cell-depleted T cells, or PBMCs. Subjects who had been exposed to COVID-19, were actively infected with it, or had recovered from it provided the deeply sampled blood TCRbeta repertoires that made up the dataset. The repertoires were released in a freely available public database meant as a resource for research on the immune response to SARS-CoV-2. The samples were drawn from the first 160 participants of the ongoing ImmuneRACE study and from some 1,300 subjects provided by 6 global collaborators. Sample metadata almost always included a de-identified subject ID, COVID-19 status, age in years and sex. Where HLA class I and class II types were available, the types were taken from metadata supplied by the sample provider, not from assay-based typing. Broader findings and caveats from the paper: How much clinical and demographic metadata was included differed by source and by participant, and the metadata was provided uncurated.

Collaborating institutions collected whole blood in K2EDTA tubes following their own protocols. For TCRbeta analysis, collaborators shipped samples in one of three forms: frozen whole blood, isolated PBMCs, or DNA extracted from either of those sample types. V is shortened by 4 bases, J by 4 bases, and the region joining them spans 16 bases. The CDR3 has 16 amino acids, counting the end cysteine and phenylalanine. Solely the CDR3 DNA is kept, with 48 bases framed from the first base. CDR1 LGHNA and CDR2 YSLEER were looked up in the germline V gene. The immunoSEQ Assay, a bias-controlled multiplex PCR, was used to amplify TCRbeta CDR3 regions from genomic DNA. The original pipeline was this. The number of nucleated cells in each sample was estimated by amplification of reference gene primers within the assay. Sequence reads were collapsed and filtered to measure the absolute abundance of every unique TCRbeta CDR3 rearrangement. For each sample, productive Simpson clonality was calculated as the square root of Simpson's diversity index over productive rearrangements. Held by TCRdb, this immuneACCESS table contains in-frame sequences only and omits some clones. Under half of the omission traces to an unresolved V gene where checked; the cause of the rest is unknown. V and J calls and clone size are as listed in that table; D and trimming were resolved from the DNA. Recorded for this sample are around 140,000 clones; 80% to 90% of them occurred a single time. Of the sample, approximately 10% is held by the ten largest clones.

The sample was peripheral blood. The rearranged chain carries TRBV4-3 and TRBJ2-2; a tentative D call is TRBD1 (6 bases match). The sequence came from a man aged 55 to 69 with active or convalescent COVID-19. For the CDR3, the sequence is CASSPRVTGSTGELFF. In nucleotide form, the sequence is TGCGCCAGCAGCCCGCGGGTAACAGGGAGCACCGGGGAGCTGTTTTTT.